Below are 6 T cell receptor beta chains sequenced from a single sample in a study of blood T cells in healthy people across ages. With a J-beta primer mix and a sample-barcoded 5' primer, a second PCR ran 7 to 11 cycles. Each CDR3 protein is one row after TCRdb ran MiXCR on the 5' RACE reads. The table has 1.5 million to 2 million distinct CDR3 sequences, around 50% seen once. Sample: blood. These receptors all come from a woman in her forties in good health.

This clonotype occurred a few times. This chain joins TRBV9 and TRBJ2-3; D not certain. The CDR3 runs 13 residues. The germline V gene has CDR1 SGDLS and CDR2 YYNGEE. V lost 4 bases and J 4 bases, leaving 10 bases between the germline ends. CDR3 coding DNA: TGTGCCAGCAGCCCTGCCGATCCAGATACGCAGTATTTT. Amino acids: CASSPADPDTQYF.

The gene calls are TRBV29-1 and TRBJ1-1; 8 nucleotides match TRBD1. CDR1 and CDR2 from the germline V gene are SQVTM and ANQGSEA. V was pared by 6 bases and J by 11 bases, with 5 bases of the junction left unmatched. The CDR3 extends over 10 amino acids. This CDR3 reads CSVGQGSAFF. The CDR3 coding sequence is TGCAGCGTCGGACAGGGAAGCGCTTTCTTT.

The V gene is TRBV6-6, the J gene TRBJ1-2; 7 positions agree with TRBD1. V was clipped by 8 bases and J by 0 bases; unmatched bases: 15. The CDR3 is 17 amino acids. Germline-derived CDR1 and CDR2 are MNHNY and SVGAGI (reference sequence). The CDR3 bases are TGTGCCAGCCTCTATTGGGGACAGACCGATACTAACTATGGCTACACCTTC. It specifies CASLYWGQTDTNYGYTF.

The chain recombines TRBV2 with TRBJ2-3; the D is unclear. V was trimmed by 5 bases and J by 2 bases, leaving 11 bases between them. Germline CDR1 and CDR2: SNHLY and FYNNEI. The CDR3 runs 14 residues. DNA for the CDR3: TGTGCCAGCAGTTCGGACGGATCCACAGATACGCAGTATTTT. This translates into CASSSDGSTDTQYF.

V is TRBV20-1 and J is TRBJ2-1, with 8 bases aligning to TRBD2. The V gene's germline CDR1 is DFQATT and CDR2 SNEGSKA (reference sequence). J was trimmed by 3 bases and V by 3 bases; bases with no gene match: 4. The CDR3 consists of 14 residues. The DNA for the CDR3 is TGCAGTGCTAGTCCGGGACTAGGCTACAATGAGCAGTTCTTC. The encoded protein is CSASPGLGYNEQFF.

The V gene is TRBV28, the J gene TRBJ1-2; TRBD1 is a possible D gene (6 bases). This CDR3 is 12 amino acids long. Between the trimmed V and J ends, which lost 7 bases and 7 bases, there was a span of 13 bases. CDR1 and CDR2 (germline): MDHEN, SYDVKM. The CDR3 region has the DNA TGTGCCAGCAACACAGGGTGGGGTGGCTACACCTTC. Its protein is CASNTGWGGYTF.